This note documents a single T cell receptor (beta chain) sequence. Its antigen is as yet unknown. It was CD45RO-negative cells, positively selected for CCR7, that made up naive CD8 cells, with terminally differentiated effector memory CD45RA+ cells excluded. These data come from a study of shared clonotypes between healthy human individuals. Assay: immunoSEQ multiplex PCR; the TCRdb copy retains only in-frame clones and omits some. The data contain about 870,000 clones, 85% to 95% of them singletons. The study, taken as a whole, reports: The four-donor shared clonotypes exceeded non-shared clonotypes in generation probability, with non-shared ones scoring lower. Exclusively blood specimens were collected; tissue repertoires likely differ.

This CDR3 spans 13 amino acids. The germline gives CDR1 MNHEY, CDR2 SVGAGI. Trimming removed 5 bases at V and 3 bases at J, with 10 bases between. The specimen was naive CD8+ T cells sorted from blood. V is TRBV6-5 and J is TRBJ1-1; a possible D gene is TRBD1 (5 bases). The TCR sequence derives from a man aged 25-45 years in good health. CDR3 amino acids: CASSSGTDTEAFF. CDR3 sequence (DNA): TGTGCCAGCAGTAGCGGGACGGACACTGAAGCTTTCTTT.